The T cell receptor beta chain under discussion was sequenced for a study of control samples from healthy donors and cancer patients. Data came from immunoSEQ multiplex PCR; TCRdb stores just in-frame clones and leaves some out. The table includes about 170,000 clones, around 95% detected once. This CDR3 is 16 amino acids long. CDR1 is LNHNV, CDR2 YYDKDF, per germline (reference sequence). The V end lost 1 base, the J end lost 0 bases, and 10 bases lay between the germline ends. This chain connects TRBV15 to TRBJ1-5, with D uncertain. Sequenced material: blood. The source is a woman aged 55-69 years in good health. The DNA of the CDR3 is TGTGCCACCAGCAGAGGAAACACAGTTAGCAATCAGCCCCAGCATTTT. Protein: CATSRGNTVSNQPQHF. The full variable domain, with the rest looked up from reference TRBV15 and TRBJ1-5, is DAMVIQNPRYQVTQFGKPVTLSCSQTLNHNVMYWYQQKSSQAPKLLFHYYDKDFNNEADTPDNFQSRRPNTSFCFLDIRSPGLGDTAMYLCATSRGNTVSNQPQHFGDGTRLSIL.